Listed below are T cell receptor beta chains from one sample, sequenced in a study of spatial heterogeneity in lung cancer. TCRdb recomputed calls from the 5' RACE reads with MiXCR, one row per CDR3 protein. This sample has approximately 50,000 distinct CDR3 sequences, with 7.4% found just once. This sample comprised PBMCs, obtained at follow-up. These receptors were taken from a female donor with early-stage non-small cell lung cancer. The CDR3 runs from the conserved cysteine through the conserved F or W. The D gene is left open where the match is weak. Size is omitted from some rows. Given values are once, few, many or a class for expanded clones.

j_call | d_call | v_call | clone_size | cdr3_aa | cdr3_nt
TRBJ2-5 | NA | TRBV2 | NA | CASSEQGETQYF | TGTGCCAGCAGTGAACAGGGGGAGACCCAGTACTTC
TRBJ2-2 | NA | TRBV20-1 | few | CSARALGTNTGELFF | TGCAGTGCTAGAGCGTTAGGGACGAACACCGGGGAGCTGTTTTTT
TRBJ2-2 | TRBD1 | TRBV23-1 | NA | CASRDRAGTGELFF | TGCGCCAGCAGGGACAGGGCGGGGACCGGGGAGCTGTTTTTT
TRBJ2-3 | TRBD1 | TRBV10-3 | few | CAISDRRQGGEDTQYF | TGTGCCATCAGTGACCGACGACAGGGTGGAGAGGATACGCAGTATTTT
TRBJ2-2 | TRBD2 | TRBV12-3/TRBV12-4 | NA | CASSIGLAGTGELFF | TGTGCCAGCAGTATCGGACTAGCGGGCACCGGGGAGCTGTTTTTT
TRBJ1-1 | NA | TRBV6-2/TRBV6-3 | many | CASSSGHLNTEAFF | TGTGCCAGCAGTTCCGGACACCTGAACACTGAAGCTTTCTTT
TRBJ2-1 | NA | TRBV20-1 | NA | CSARIAIAMSSYNEQFF | TGCAGTGCTAGAATTGCGATTGCGATGAGCTCCTACAATGAGCAGTTCTTC
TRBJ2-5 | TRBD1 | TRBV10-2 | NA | CASSSGTGKRQETQYF | TGCGCCAGCAGCTCTGGGACAGGGAAACGCCAAGAGACCCAGTACTTC
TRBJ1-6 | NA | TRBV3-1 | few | CASSQVLGNSPLHF | TGTGCCAGCAGCCAAGTACTTGGGAATTCACCCCTCCACTTT
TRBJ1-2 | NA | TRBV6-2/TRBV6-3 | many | CASRDRSNYGYTF | TGTGCCAGCAGGGACCGTTCTAACTATGGCTACACCTTC